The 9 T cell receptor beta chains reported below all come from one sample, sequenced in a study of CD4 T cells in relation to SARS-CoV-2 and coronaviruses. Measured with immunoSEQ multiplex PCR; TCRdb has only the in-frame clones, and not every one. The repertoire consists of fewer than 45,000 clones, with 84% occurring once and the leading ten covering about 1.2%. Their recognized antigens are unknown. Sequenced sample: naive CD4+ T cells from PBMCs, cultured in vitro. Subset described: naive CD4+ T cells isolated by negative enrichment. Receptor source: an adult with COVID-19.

The CDR3 region is CAIGTPLSGELFF. CDR3 sequence (DNA): TGTGCCATCGGGACCCCGTTGTCCGGGGAGCTGTTTTTT. V usage is TRBV10-3 and J usage is TRBJ2-2, with D perhaps TRBD1 or TRBD2 (5 bases each). V was clipped by 8 bases and J by 6 bases, with 13 bases between them. Germline CDR1 ENHRY, CDR2 SYGVKD. The CDR3 sequence is 13 residues long.

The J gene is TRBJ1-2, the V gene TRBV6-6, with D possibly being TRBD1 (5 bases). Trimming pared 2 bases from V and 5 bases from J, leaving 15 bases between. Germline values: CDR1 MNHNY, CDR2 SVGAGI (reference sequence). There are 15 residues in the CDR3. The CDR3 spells CASSYGTGRAYGYTF. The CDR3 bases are TGTGCCAGCAGTTACGGTACGGGCAGGGCGTATGGCTACACCTTC.

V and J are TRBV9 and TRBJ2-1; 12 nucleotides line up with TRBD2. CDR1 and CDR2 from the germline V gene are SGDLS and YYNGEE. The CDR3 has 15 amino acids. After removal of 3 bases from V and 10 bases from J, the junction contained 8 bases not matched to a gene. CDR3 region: CASSERLAGAGEQFF. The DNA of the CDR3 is TGTGCCAGCAGCGAGAGACTAGCGGGGGCGGGGGAGCAGTTCTTC.

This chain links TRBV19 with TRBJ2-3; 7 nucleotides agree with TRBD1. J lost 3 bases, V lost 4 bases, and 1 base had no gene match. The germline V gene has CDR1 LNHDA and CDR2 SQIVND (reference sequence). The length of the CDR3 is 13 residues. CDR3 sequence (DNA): TGTGCCAGTAGTAAACAGGGGACAGATACGCAGTATTTT. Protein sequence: CASSKQGTDTQYF.

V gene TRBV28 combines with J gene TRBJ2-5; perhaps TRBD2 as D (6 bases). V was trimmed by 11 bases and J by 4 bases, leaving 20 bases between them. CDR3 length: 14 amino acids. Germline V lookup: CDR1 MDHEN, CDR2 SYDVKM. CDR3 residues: CASMEGGRRETQYF. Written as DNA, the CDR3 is TGTGCCTCCATGGAGGGAGGAAGAAGAGAGACCCAGTACTTC.

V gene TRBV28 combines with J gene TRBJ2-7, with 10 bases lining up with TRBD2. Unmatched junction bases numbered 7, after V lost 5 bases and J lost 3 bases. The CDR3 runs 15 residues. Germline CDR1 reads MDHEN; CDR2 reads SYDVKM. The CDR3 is CASSLLAGVGYEQYF. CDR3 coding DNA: TGTGCCAGCAGTCTCCTAGCGGGAGTCGGCTACGAGCAGTACTTC.

CDR3 residues: CASSYSGGTYEQYF. The DNA for the CDR3 is TGTGCCAGCAGTTACTCTGGCGGGACCTACGAGCAGTACTTC. The V call is TRBV6-5, the J call TRBJ2-7, with D perhaps TRBD2 (6 bases). Germline CDR1 and CDR2: MNHEY and SVGAGI. CDR3 length: 14 amino acids. Trimming took 0 bases from V and 2 from J, leaving 8 bases between them.

As DNA, the CDR3 is TGTGCCAGCAGTGAAGTGGAGACTAGGTTTCCCGGGGAGCTGTTTTTT. Amino acids: CASSEVETRFPGELFF. This chain connects TRBV6-1 to TRBJ2-2; maybe TRBD2 (6 bases). Between the trimmed V and J ends, which lost 1 base and 6 bases, there was a span of 15 bases. CDR3 length: 16 residues. CDR1 and CDR2 from the germline V gene are MNHNS and SASEGT.

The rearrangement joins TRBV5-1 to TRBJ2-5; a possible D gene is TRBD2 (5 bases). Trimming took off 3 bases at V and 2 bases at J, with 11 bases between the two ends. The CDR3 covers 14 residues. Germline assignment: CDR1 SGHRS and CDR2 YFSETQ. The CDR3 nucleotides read TGCGCCAGCAGCTCCGTCGCGGGTCAAGAGACCCAGTACTTC. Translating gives CASSSVAGQETQYF.